This T cell receptor beta chain was found in a study of blood T cells in healthy people across ages. Germline CDR1 SGHAT, CDR2 FQNNGV. V lost 5 bases, J lost 4 bases, and 11 bases stayed unmatched. CDR3 size: 17 residues. Total RNA extraction produced at least 6 micrograms (per sample) for the study. General study findings and limits: Among T cells, TCR beta diversity per million cells dropped roughly linearly as age rose.

In regard to this clonotype: Its antigen remains unknown.

Through a sample-barcoded 5' primer and a J-beta primer mix, a second PCR was run for roughly 7 to 12 cycles. TCRdb reprocessed the 5' RACE reads with MiXCR, giving one entry per CDR3 protein. Of roughly 1,300,000 distinct CDR3 sequences in the sample, almost 60% were seen once. The chain couples TRBV11-2 to TRBJ2-5; 12 positions match TRBD2. This TCR was sampled from a man aged 18 to 29 in good health. The sequenced sample was blood. Written as DNA, the CDR3 is TGTGCCAGCAGCCTTGGGGTGACTAGCGGGAGTTCAGAGACCCAGTACTTC. It codes for CASSLGVTSGSSETQYF. Full variable domain (outside the CDR3, taken from reference TRBV11-2 and TRBJ2-5): EAGVAQSPRYKIIEKRQSVAFWCNPISGHATLYWYQQILGQGPKLLIQFQNNGVVDDSQLPKDRFSAERLKGVDSTLKIQPAKLEDSAVYLCASSLGVTSGSSETQYFGPGTRLLVL.